The 3 T cell receptor beta chains presented below share a single source sample, sequenced in a study of blood T cell repertoires in COVID-19. Sequencing was performed with immunoSEQ multiplex PCR; in TCRdb, only in-frame clones are kept and a portion is missing. This sample has under 250,000 clones, with approximately 77% found just once. The sequenced sample consisted of peripheral blood. The receptors here all came from a woman aged 80 or older with acute or convalescent COVID-19.

The genes are TRBV5-4 and TRBJ2-6; D unresolved. V was pared by 3 bases and J by 0 bases, with 7 bases between. This CDR3 spans 15 amino acids. The V gene's germline CDR1 is SGHNT and CDR2 YYREEE (reference sequence). The CDR3 protein is CASSSTDSGANVLTF. The CDR3 coding sequence is TGTGCCAGCAGCTCAACTGACTCTGGGGCCAACGTCCTGACTTTC.

V usage is TRBV3-1 (or the pseudogene TRBV3-2) and J usage is TRBJ2-7; TRBD1 might be the D (5 bases). The CDR3 runs 18 residues. Trimming removed 2 bases at V and 6 bases at J, with 26 bases between. In germline, CDR1 is LGHDT, CDR2 YNNKEL (reference sequence). The CDR3 reads CASSQRSRWGRPTGEQYF. The CDR3 nucleotides read TGTGCCAGCAGCCAAAGGAGCCGATGGGGCAGGCCTACGGGCGAGCAGTACTTC.

This clone was seen more than once but under ten times. The gene calls are TRBV6-1 and TRBJ1-1; 9 bases line up with TRBD1. This CDR3 is built from 17 residues. Trimming cost V 2 bases and J 7 bases; bases outside gene matches: 14. Germline CDR1 reads MNHNS; CDR2 reads SASEGT. The CDR3 sequence is CASSEWGQGGVRVEAFF. The CDR3 coding sequence is TGTGCCAGCAGTGAATGGGGACAGGGCGGAGTAAGGGTTGAAGCTTTCTTT.